One sample yielded the 25 T cell receptor beta chains listed below, sequenced in a study of blood T cell repertoires in COVID-19. The data were produced by immunoSEQ multiplex PCR, yet TCRdb's version contains in-frame clones alone and is incomplete. The table records roughly 300,000 clones, 70% to 90% of them present only once. The sample consisted of peripheral blood. The receptors originated from a woman aged 45-65 years who had recovered from COVID-19.

The chain links TRBV10-1 to TRBJ2-1; TRBD1 is a possible D gene (6 bases). The germline CDR1 and CDR2 sequences are WNHNN and SYGVQD (reference sequence). V was trimmed by 6 bases and J by 1 base, leaving 10 bases between them. The CDR3 runs 14 residues. The CDR3 region has the DNA TGCGCCAGCAGCACTACAGGGTCCTACAATGAGCAGTTCTTC. Encoded protein: CASSTTGSYNEQFF.

A single count supports this clone. The sample holds other DNA sequences that translate to the same CDR3. The CDR3 nucleotides read TGTGCCAGCAGCCAAGATGCGACGGGAAATCAGCCCCAGCATTTT. It is translated as CASSQDATGNQPQHF. V is TRBV3-1 (or the pseudogene TRBV3-2) and J is TRBJ1-5; D is unresolved. The V gene's germline CDR1 is LGHDT and CDR2 YNNKEL (reference sequence). Deletions cut 0 bases from V and 4 bases from J, with 10 bases between. The CDR3 sequence is 15 residues long.

This chain uses TRBV6-2 or TRBV6-3 with TRBJ2-3; D unresolved. Germline loops: CDR1 MNHEY, CDR2 SVGEGT. Trimming pared 5 bases from V and 2 bases from J, leaving 20 bases between. The CDR3 has 17 amino acids. The CDR3: CASSPASVSFYTDTQYF. DNA for the CDR3: TGTGCCAGCAGTCCCGCCAGCGTAAGCTTTTACACAGATACGCAGTATTTT.

V is TRBV19 and J is TRBJ2-5, with a weak D call TRBD1 (6 bases). The CDR3 totals 14 residues. V gave up 6 bases and J gave up 3 bases, with 14 bases separating them. The germline gives CDR1 LNHDA, CDR2 SQIVND (reference sequence). DNA of the CDR3: TGTGCCAGTAGCTCCGGGACAACAGAAGAGACCCAGTACTTC. Residues: CASSSGTTEETQYF.

The chain is built from TRBV27 and TRBJ1-1; D is uncertain. V shed 1 base and J shed 3 bases, with 12 bases lying between them. The CDR3 runs to 15 residues. The germline V gene encodes CDR1 MNHEY and CDR2 SMNVEV (reference sequence). The CDR3 loop reads CASSLYSQSYTEAFF. The CDR3 coding sequence is TGTGCCAGCAGTTTATATTCCCAGTCCTACACTGAAGCTTTCTTT.

This clone is a singleton in its sample. This sequence joins TRBV10-2 and TRBJ2-7; D is unclear. CDR1 and CDR2 (germline): WSHSY, SAAADI. Trimming took off 2 bases at V and 0 bases at J, with 11 bases between the two ends. The CDR3 sequence is 15 residues long. CDR3 DNA: TGCGCCAGCAGTGAGGTACCTAGGAGCTCCTACGAGCAGTACTTC. It translates to CASSEVPRSSYEQYF.

The V and J genes are TRBV19 and TRBJ2-1, with a possible D match to TRBD1 (6 bases). CDR1 LNHDA and CDR2 SQIVND come from the germline V gene (reference sequence). This CDR3 has 16 amino acids. Deletions cut 5 bases from V and 0 bases from J, with 14 bases between. In nucleotides, the CDR3 is TGTGCCAGTAGTCGGACTGGGACAAGCTCCTACAATGAGCAGTTCTTC. It specifies CASSRTGTSSYNEQFF.

V usage is TRBV30 and J usage is TRBJ2-7, with D maybe TRBD1 (6 bases). The V end was cut by 2 bases, the J end by 4 bases, with 12 bases between. Germline V gene lookup returns CDR1 GTSNPN and CDR2 SVGIG (reference sequence). The CDR3 contains 13 residues. CDR3 nucleotide sequence: TGTGCCTGGAGTCACGGACAGCTGTACGAGCAGTACTTC. Residues: CAWSHGQLYEQYF. Variable domain in full (rest from reference TRBV30 and TRBJ2-7): SQTIHQWPATLVQPVGSPLSLECTVEGTSNPNLYWYRQAAGRGLQLLFYSVGIGQISSEVPQNLSASRPQDRQFILSSKKLLLSDSGFYLCAWSHGQLYEQYFGPGTRLTVT.

The J gene is TRBJ2-3, the V gene TRBV28; 7 bases map to TRBD1. Germline V gene sequence: CDR1 MDHEN, CDR2 SYDVKM. J lost 8 bases, V lost 6 bases, and 14 bases had no gene match. The CDR3 extends over 15 amino acids. The CDR3 protein is CASSGTAHLSPTQYF. In DNA, the CDR3 is TGTGCCAGCAGCGGGACAGCGCATCTCTCCCCTACGCAGTATTTT.

V is TRBV5-1 and J is TRBJ1-1, with unresolved D. Trimming left V 4 bases short and J 4 bases short, with 20 bases between. The CDR3 totals 16 residues. CDR1 is SGHRS, CDR2 YFSETQ, per germline. CDR3: CASSRTVSSVGTEAFF. In DNA, the CDR3 is TGCGCCAGCAGCAGAACAGTTTCTTCCGTGGGCACTGAAGCTTTCTTT. Full variable domain (rest looked up from reference TRBV5-1 and TRBJ1-1): KAGVTQTPRYLIKTRGQQVTLSCSPISGHRSVSWYQQTPGQGLQFLFEYFSETQRNKGNFPGRFSGRQFSNSRSEMNVSTLELGDSALYLCASSRTVSSVGTEAFFGQGTRLTVV.

DNA of the CDR3: TGTGCCAGCTCGGGGGGGGCGGCCAAAAACATTCAGTACTTC. It translates to CASSGGAAKNIQYF. The V and J genes are TRBV7-2 and TRBJ2-4, with 8 bases aligning to TRBD2. Losses at the gene ends were 8 bases for V and 1 base for J; bases not matched to a gene: 4. The CDR3 is 14 amino acids. Germline V gives CDR1 SGHTA, CDR2 FQGNSA.

The genes are TRBV5-5 and TRBJ1-5; no firm D call. The CDR3 spans 14 residues. CDR1 is SGHKS, CDR2 YYEKEE, per germline (reference sequence). The V and J ends lost 0 bases and 3 bases respectively, with 7 bases between them. The DNA of the CDR3 is TGTGCCAGCAGCTTGGTAGCAGTCAATCAGCCCCAGCATTTT. It specifies CASSLVAVNQPQHF.

The chain is built from TRBV23-1 and TRBJ1-1; D possibly corresponds to TRBD1 (6 bases). TRBV23-1 is an ORF, with its function uncertain. The CDR3 consists of 14 residues. Trimming pared 2 bases from V and 3 bases from J, leaving 10 bases between. This CDR3 reads CASSQQGRDTEAFF. CDR3 bases: TGCGCCAGCAGTCAACAGGGGCGGGACACTGAAGCTTTCTTT.

The DNA of the CDR3 is TGTGCCAGCAGCCGCCCGACAGGGACGAGCAGTGAGCAGTTCTTC. It encodes CASSRPTGTSSEQFF. The rearrangement uses TRBV7-6 and TRBJ2-1; 7 bases line up with TRBD1. This CDR3 spans 15 amino acids. The ends lost 5 bases at V and 9 bases at J; junction bases unmatched: 13. Looked up from germline, CDR1 is SGHVS and CDR2 is FNYEAQ.

The chain joins TRBV7-2 to TRBJ2-5; 10 positions agree with TRBD2. Germline V gives CDR1 SGHTA, CDR2 FQGNSA. V was pared by 1 base and J by 5 bases, with 7 bases of the junction left unmatched. The CDR3 consists of 16 residues. This chain's CDR3 is CASSLGPSGSVETQYF. CDR3 coding DNA: TGTGCCAGCAGCTTAGGGCCTAGCGGGAGCGTTGAGACCCAGTACTTC.

The chain links TRBV5-6 to TRBJ1-6, with TRBD1 matching over 7 bases. The CDR3 loop spans 15 amino acids. With 0 bases clipped from V and 14 bases from J, the junction kept 11 bases outside the gene matches. Germline V gives CDR1 SGHDT, CDR2 YYEEEE. CDR3 residues: CASSLVSKGAWALHF. In DNA form, the CDR3 reads TGTGCCAGCAGCTTGGTCTCCAAGGGGGCTTGGGCCCTCCACTTT.

The rearrangement joins TRBV28 to TRBJ1-5; weak D call: TRBD1 (5 bases). The V gene lost 8 bases and the J gene lost 3 bases, with 11 bases spanning the gap. The CDR3 has 13 amino acids. Per the germline V gene, CDR1 is MDHEN and CDR2 is SYDVKM. The CDR3 coding sequence is TGTGCCAGCGTTCGACAGTACAATCAGCCCCAGCATTTT. Its translation: CASVRQYNQPQHF.

This clone was picked up a small number of times. This chain uses TRBV6-5 with TRBJ2-5; TRBD1 is a possible D gene (6 bases). CDR1 and CDR2 from the germline V gene are MNHEY and SVGAGI. The CDR3 extends over 14 amino acids. Trimming pared 5 bases from V and 5 bases from J, leaving 15 bases between. The CDR3, as DNA: TGTGCCAGCAGTCGCAGGGGCGTTCGGGAGACCCAGTACTTC. This codes for CASSRRGVRETQYF.

This chain connects TRBV6-1 to TRBJ1-5; weak D call: TRBD1 (6 bases). The CDR3 length is 16 residues. Trimming removed 2 bases from V and 3 bases from J, with 14 bases in between. Per the germline V gene, CDR1 is MNHNS and CDR2 is SASEGT. The CDR3 protein is CASSEFQGPVNQPQHF. The CDR3 DNA reads TGTGCCAGCAGTGAATTCCAGGGGCCGGTCAATCAGCCCCAGCATTTT.

V usage is TRBV6-5 and J usage is TRBJ2-5; 8 bases align to TRBD2. The CDR3 runs 15 residues. Germline CDR1 and CDR2: MNHEY and SVGAGI. The J segment lost 1 base and the V segment lost 7 bases, leaving 8 bases of the junction unmatched. The CDR3 spells CASILSGSTQETQYF. DNA of the CDR3: TGTGCCAGCATTCTGAGCGGGAGTACCCAAGAGACCCAGTACTTC.

J is TRBJ2-5 and V is TRBV10-3; 9 nucleotides align to TRBD2. V lost 4 bases and J lost 4; bases outside the gene matches: 10. Germline V lookup: CDR1 ENHRY, CDR2 SYGVKD. This CDR3 spans 16 amino acids. For the CDR3, the DNA is TGTGCCATCAGTGGTCTTAGCGGGGGAAGCGGAGAGACCCAGTACTTC. Translated, it gives CAISGLSGGSGETQYF.

This clone came up a few times. V usage is TRBV19 and J usage is TRBJ1-5; 8 positions match TRBD1. V lost 9 bases and J lost 5; bases outside the gene matches: 12. The length of the CDR3 is 15 residues. The germline V gene has CDR1 LNHDA and CDR2 SQIVND (reference sequence). DNA for the CDR3: TGTGCCAGCAAAAAGGCGACAGGGGATCATCAGCCCCAGCATTTT. This gives the protein CASKKATGDHQPQHF.

This clone has a single count. The V and J genes are TRBV4-3 and TRBJ1-6, with no clear D. Trimming shortened V by 1 base and J by 8 bases, and 9 bases separated the two germline ends. Germline CDR1 reads LGHNA; CDR2 reads YSLEER. CDR3 length: 14 amino acids. CDR3 nucleotides: TGCGCCAGCAGCCAAGCCCAGCGGGATTCACCCCTCCACTTT. This encodes CASSQAQRDSPLHF.

The genes are TRBV11-2 and TRBJ2-5; TRBD2 aligns across 7 bases. CDR3 length equals 14 residues. Germline values: CDR1 SGHAT, CDR2 FQNNGV. Losses at the gene ends were 6 bases for V and 1 base for J; bases not matched to a gene: 5. CDR3 amino acids: CASSFGGSQETQYF. Here the CDR3 DNA reads TGTGCCAGCAGTTTCGGGGGGAGCCAAGAGACCCAGTACTTC.

The gene calls are TRBV15 and TRBJ1-5; D is ambiguous. V was clipped by 0 bases and J by 11 bases, with 11 bases between them. Germline V gene data show CDR1 as LNHNV and CDR2 as YYDKDF (reference sequence). The CDR3 sequence is 13 residues long. The CDR3 nucleotides are TGTGCCACCAGCAGAGATATCGCCCGGGCCCAGCATTTT. It yields the protein CATSRDIARAQHF.